Following are 26 T cell receptor beta chains from one sample sequenced in a study of CD8 T cells in Susac syndrome. With random hexamers, roughly 0.45 to 1 ug RNA was reverse transcribed. A single record per CDR3 protein comes from TCRdb applying MiXCR to the immunoSEQ multiplex PCR reads. This repertoire shows 100,000 to 150,000 distinct CDR3 sequences, nearly 96% found once; its top ten account for over 0.12%. The sequencing input was CD4+ T cells from PBMCs. The receptors shown here come from a human donor with Susac syndrome.

The chain has TRBV5-1 and TRBJ2-3; 8 positions match TRBD2. Germline assignment: CDR1 SGHRS and CDR2 YFSETQ. The CDR3 has 16 residues. V dropped 3 bases and J dropped 3; count of bases not matched to a gene: 9. CDR3 bases: TGCGCCAGCAGCTCGGGGGGGCTAGCGGCGACAGATACGCAGTATTTT. Protein sequence: CASSSGGLAATDTQYF.

This chain joins TRBV7-2 and TRBJ1-2, with D unclear. Trimming removed 2 bases from V and 8 bases from J, with 9 bases in between. Germline V gene lookup returns CDR1 SGHTA and CDR2 FQGNSA. There are 12 residues in the CDR3. As DNA, the CDR3 is TGTGCCAGCAGCTTAATAGAGTGGGGCTACACCTTC. This codes for CASSLIEWGYTF.

The V gene is TRBV2, the J gene TRBJ2-1, with TRBD1 as a possible D gene (7 bases). Germline CDR1 and CDR2: SNHLY and FYNNEI. The V and J ends lost 11 bases and 2 bases respectively, with 16 bases between them. This CDR3 is 14 amino acids long. The CDR3 reads CAGGTDLPYNEQFF. CDR3 DNA sequence: TGTGCCGGGGGGACAGATTTACCCTACAATGAGCAGTTCTTC.

The chain has TRBV24-1 and TRBJ2-7; D gene ambiguous. The V gene lost 6 bases and the J gene lost 2 bases, with 10 bases spanning the gap. CDR1 and CDR2 (germline): KGHDR, SFDVKD. There are 13 residues in the CDR3. The CDR3 spells CATSIGPTYEQYF. The CDR3 bases are TGTGCCACCAGTATAGGACCTACCTACGAGCAGTACTTC.

This chain connects TRBV6-6 to TRBJ2-7, with 7 bases aligning to TRBD1. V trimming: 2 bases; J trimming: 3 bases; junction bases outside the gene matches: 4. Looked up from germline, CDR1 is MNHNY and CDR2 is SVGAGI (reference sequence). The CDR3 spans 14 residues. The CDR3 region has the DNA TGTGCCAGCAGTTACGAGACAGGGTACTACGAGCAGTACTTC. It translates to CASSYETGYYEQYF.

CDR3 sequence: CASSLARTGADTQYF. The CDR3 DNA follows: TGTGCCAGCAGCTTAGCCAGGACAGGGGCAGATACGCAGTATTTT. The rearrangement links TRBV7-3 to TRBJ2-3, with TRBD1 matching over 9 bases. CDR3 length equals 15 residues. Germline CDR1 is SGHTA and CDR2 is FQGTGA. V was clipped by 2 bases and J by 4 bases; unmatched bases: 4.

V usage is TRBV29-1 and J usage is TRBJ1-2; D perhaps matches TRBD1 (5 bases). The CDR3 runs 11 residues. Germline CDR1 reads SQVTM; CDR2 reads ANQGSEA. The V end was cut by 3 bases, the J end by 6 bases, with 8 bases between. CDR3 amino acids: CSVDGGDGYTF. CDR3 DNA sequence: TGCAGCGTTGACGGGGGGGATGGCTACACCTTC.

The gene calls are TRBV20-1 and TRBJ2-7, with D perhaps being TRBD1 or TRBD2 (5 bases each). V was trimmed by 3 bases and J by 4 bases, leaving 10 bases between them. The CDR3 spans 12 residues. Per germline, CDR1 DFQATT and CDR2 SNEGSKA (reference sequence). Here the CDR3 reads CSARKGTYEQYF. DNA for the CDR3: TGCAGTGCTAGGAAGGGGACGTACGAGCAGTACTTC.

The rearrangement joins TRBV30 to TRBJ1-4; D not certain. CDR1 GTSNPN and CDR2 SVGIG come from the germline V gene (reference sequence). V dropped 2 bases and J dropped 7 bases, with 5 bases sitting between them. The CDR3 sequence is 11 residues long. Here the CDR3 DNA reads TGTGCCTGGAGTATCCGTGAAAAACTGTTTTTT. This gives the protein CAWSIREKLFF. Full variable domain (remainder filled in from reference TRBV30 and TRBJ1-4): SQTIHQWPATLVQPVGSPLSLECTVEGTSNPNLYWYRQAAGRGLQLLFYSVGIGQISSEVPQNLSASRPQDRQFILSSKKLLLSDSGFYLCAWSIREKLFFGSGTQLSVL.

The rearrangement uses TRBV4-1 and TRBJ2-1, with D possibly being TRBD1 (5 bases). V was cut by 4 bases and J by 2 bases, with 12 bases left in between. The CDR3 consists of 15 residues. Germline assignment: CDR1 MGHRA and CDR2 YSYEKL. CDR3 DNA sequence: TGCGCCAGCAGCCTGTGGCAGGGAACCTACAATGAGCAGTTCTTC. Protein product: CASSLWQGTYNEQFF.

The table lists this clonotype with a count of one. The genes are TRBV19 and TRBJ1-2, with 8 nucleotides matching TRBD1. The length of the CDR3 is 14 residues. CDR1 and CDR2 from the germline V gene are LNHDA and SQIVND (reference sequence). The ends lost 5 bases at V and 7 bases at J; junction bases unmatched: 9. Written as DNA, the CDR3 is TGTGCCAGTAGTCCCCGGACAGGGTCGAGTGGCTACACCTTC. It is translated as CASSPRTGSSGYTF.

The chain has TRBV30 and TRBJ2-1; the match to TRBD1 covers 7 bases. This CDR3 is 12 amino acids long. V lost 6 bases and J lost 4; bases outside the gene matches: 3. CDR1 is GTSNPN, CDR2 SVGIG, per germline (reference sequence). The chain's CDR3 is CACQQGYNEQFF. The CDR3 DNA reads TGTGCCTGCCAACAGGGGTACAATGAGCAGTTCTTC.

The chain couples TRBV2 to TRBJ1-2; the D is unclear. Trimming removed 4 bases at V and 2 bases at J, with 8 bases between. The CDR3 has 13 residues. Germline-derived CDR1 and CDR2 are SNHLY and FYNNEI. CDR3 DNA: TGTGCCAGCAGTGTCAGCGCAAACTATGGCTACACCTTC. Translation: CASSVSANYGYTF.

The rearrangement joins TRBV20-1 to TRBJ2-1; D may be TRBD2 (7 bases). The germline V and J ends were trimmed by 5 bases and 0 bases, with 17 bases remaining between them. Germline values: CDR1 DFQATT, CDR2 SNEGSKA (reference sequence). The CDR3 sequence is 16 residues long. CDR3 coding DNA: TGCAGTGCTCGGACTCTAGCGGACAGCTCCTACAATGAGCAGTTCTTC. Protein product: CSARTLADSSYNEQFF.

The chain joins TRBV7-6 to TRBJ2-5, with 11 bases identical to TRBD2. The CDR3 totals 15 residues. The V segment lost 6 bases and the J segment 4 bases; nucleotides outside the gene matches: 7. Germline V gene data show CDR1 as SGHVS and CDR2 as FNYEAQ. The CDR3: CASSLLAGAAETQYF. The CDR3 DNA reads as TGTGCCAGCAGTCTACTAGCGGGAGCGGCAGAGACCCAGTACTTC.

V is TRBV9 and J is TRBJ2-1; a weak D match, TRBD1 (6 bases). Germline CDR1 SGDLS, CDR2 YYNGEE. V was clipped by 5 bases and J by 6 bases, with 18 bases between them. This CDR3 contains 15 residues. The CDR3 region is CASSAFVGGGNEQFF. The CDR3 nucleotides are TGTGCCAGCAGTGCCTTTGTTGGGGGCGGCAATGAGCAGTTCTTC.

The chain is built from TRBV28 and TRBJ2-2, with D possibly being TRBD2 (5 bases). CDR1 and CDR2 (germline): MDHEN, SYDVKM. The ends were cut back, 6 bases at V and 7 bases at J, with 18 bases in the middle. The CDR3 has 15 amino acids. The CDR3 here is CASSRAGGENGELFF. In nucleotides, the CDR3 is TGTGCCAGCAGCCGGGCTGGAGGCGAGAACGGGGAGCTGTTTTTT.

This chain connects TRBV20-1 to TRBJ2-5, with a weak D call TRBD1 (6 bases). This CDR3 contains 13 residues. Trimming stripped 5 bases from V and 4 bases from J, with 14 bases between. The germline CDR1 and CDR2 sequences are DFQATT and SNEGSKA (reference sequence). CDR3 bases: TGCAGTGCTCGCCGGACAGCGAGAGAGACCCAGTACTTC. Translated: CSARRTARETQYF.

A single count supports this clonotype. This sequence joins TRBV6-6 and TRBJ2-7; D is perhaps TRBD1 (6 bases). CDR1 and CDR2 from the germline V gene are MNHNY and SVGAGI (reference sequence). The CDR3 has 15 amino acids. Deletions cut 0 bases from V and 3 bases from J, with 12 bases between. This CDR3 is CASSYSRTAYYEQYF. The CDR3 region has the DNA TGTGCCAGCAGTTACTCCCGGACAGCCTACTACGAGCAGTACTTC.

The chain couples TRBV20-1 to TRBJ1-5; tentative D call: TRBD1 (5 bases). Germline CDR1 is DFQATT and CDR2 is SNEGSKA (reference sequence). V lost 0 bases and J lost 2, with 14 bases in between. There are 16 residues in the CDR3. The CDR3 coding sequence is TGCAGTGCTAGAGATCTTGGGGGATCGGGCAATCAGCCCCAGCATTTT. It specifies CSARDLGGSGNQPQHF.

The chain links TRBV12-3 or TRBV12-4 to TRBJ2-1; 7 bases line up with TRBD2. This CDR3 is 15 amino acids long. Trimming removed 10 bases from V and 2 bases from J; junction bases left unmatched: 11. The CDR3 region has the DNA TGTGCCATCATCGAGGGTAGCGGGCCCTACAATGAGCAGTTCTTC. Encoded protein: CAIIEGSGPYNEQFF.

The V and J genes are TRBV19 and TRBJ2-5, with a weak D call TRBD2 (5 bases). Germline CDR1 reads LNHDA; CDR2 reads SQIVND (reference sequence). V was cut by 6 bases and J by 2 bases, with 13 bases left in between. The CDR3 contains 14 residues. The CDR3 spells CASRSGVRQETQYF. The CDR3 DNA is TGTGCCAGTAGGTCCGGGGTACGACAAGAGACCCAGTACTTC.

The gene calls are TRBV3-1 and TRBJ1-5; D unclear. The CDR3 is made up of 13 amino acids. Trimming took off 0 bases at V and 7 bases at J, with 7 bases between the two ends. Germline values: CDR1 LGHDT, CDR2 YNNKEL (reference sequence). In DNA form, the CDR3 reads TGTGCCAGCAGCCAAGATAGGGAGCAGCCCCAGCATTTT. Its translation: CASSQDREQPQHF.

The sample holds one count of this clonotype. The CDR3 sequence is CASSPSTKETQYF. For the CDR3, the DNA is TGTGCCAGCAGCCCGAGTACTAAAGAGACCCAGTACTTC. V gene TRBV9 combines with J gene TRBJ2-5; D unresolved. Trimming removed 4 bases from V and 3 bases from J, with 10 bases in between. CDR3 length equals 13 residues. The germline V gene has CDR1 SGDLS and CDR2 YYNGEE. The complete variable domain, with remaining parts taken from reference TRBV9 and TRBJ2-5, reads DSGVTQTPKHLITATGQRVTLRCSPRSGDLSVYWYQQSLDQGLQFLIQYYNGEERAKGNILERFSAQQFPDLHSELNLSSLELGDSALYFCASSPSTKETQYFGPGTRLLVL.

V gene TRBV20-1 combines with J gene TRBJ2-3; D unclear. Deletions cut 2 bases from V and 6 bases from J, with 18 bases between. The CDR3 length is 15 residues. Germline CDR1 and CDR2: DFQATT and SNEGSKA (reference sequence). The CDR3, as DNA: TGCAGTGCTAGACCCCTGGCGCGCGGAGCGGATACGCAGTATTTT. The encoded protein is CSARPLARGADTQYF.

The V gene is TRBV19, the J gene TRBJ2-7; 10 bases line up with TRBD1. Unmatched junction bases numbered 13, after V lost 7 bases and J lost 4 bases. Germline values: CDR1 LNHDA, CDR2 SQIVND (reference sequence). CDR3 length: 16 residues. The CDR3 region is CASTYSGTGAGYEQYF. CDR3 DNA sequence: TGTGCCAGTACCTACTCCGGGACAGGGGCAGGGTACGAGCAGTACTTC. Full variable domain (missing parts from reference TRBV19 and TRBJ2-7): DGGITQSPKYLFRKEGQNVTLSCEQNLNHDAMYWYRQDPGQGLRLIYYSQIVNDFQKGDIAEGYSVSREKKESFPLTVTSAQKNPTAFYLCASTYSGTGAGYEQYFGPGTRLTVT.